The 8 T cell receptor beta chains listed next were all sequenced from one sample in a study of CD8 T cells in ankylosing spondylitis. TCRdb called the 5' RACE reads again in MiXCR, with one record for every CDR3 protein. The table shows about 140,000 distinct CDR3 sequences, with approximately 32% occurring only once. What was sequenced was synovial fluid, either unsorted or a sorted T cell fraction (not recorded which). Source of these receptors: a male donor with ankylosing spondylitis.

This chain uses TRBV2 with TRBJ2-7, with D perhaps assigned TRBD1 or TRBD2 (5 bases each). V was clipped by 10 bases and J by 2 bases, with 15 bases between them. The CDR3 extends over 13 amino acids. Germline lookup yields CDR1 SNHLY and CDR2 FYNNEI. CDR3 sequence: CATSRDRTYEQYF. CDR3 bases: TGTGCCACTAGTAGGGACCGGACCTACGAGCAGTACTTC. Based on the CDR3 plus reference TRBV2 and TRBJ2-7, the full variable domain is EPEVTQTPSHQVTQMGQEVILRCVPISNHLYFYWYRQILGQKVEFLVSFYNNEISEKSEIFDDQFSVERPDGSNFTLKIRSTKLEDSAMYFCATSRDRTYEQYFGPGTRLTVT.

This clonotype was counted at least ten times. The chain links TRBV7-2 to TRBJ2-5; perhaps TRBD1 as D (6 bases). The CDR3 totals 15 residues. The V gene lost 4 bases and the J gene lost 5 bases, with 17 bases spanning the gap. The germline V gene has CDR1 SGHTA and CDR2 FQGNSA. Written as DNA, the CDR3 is TGTGCCAGCAGCTCGACTAACACAGGGATGGAGACCCAGTACTTC. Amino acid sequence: CASSSTNTGMETQYF.

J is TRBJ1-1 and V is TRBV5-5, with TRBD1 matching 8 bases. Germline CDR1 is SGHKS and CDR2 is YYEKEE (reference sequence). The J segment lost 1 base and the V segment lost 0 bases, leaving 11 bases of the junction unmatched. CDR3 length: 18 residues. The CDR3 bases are TGTGCCAGCAGCTTGGTACCCCCCAGGGGGCTAGGGAACACTGAAGCTTTCTTT. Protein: CASSLVPPRGLGNTEAFF.

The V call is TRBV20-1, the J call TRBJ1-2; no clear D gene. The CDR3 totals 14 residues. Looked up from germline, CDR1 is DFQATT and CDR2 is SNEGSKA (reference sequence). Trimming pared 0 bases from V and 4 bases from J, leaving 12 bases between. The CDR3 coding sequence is TGCAGTGCTAGAGATAGATTAGCCCTCTATGGCTACACCTTC. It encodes CSARDRLALYGYTF.

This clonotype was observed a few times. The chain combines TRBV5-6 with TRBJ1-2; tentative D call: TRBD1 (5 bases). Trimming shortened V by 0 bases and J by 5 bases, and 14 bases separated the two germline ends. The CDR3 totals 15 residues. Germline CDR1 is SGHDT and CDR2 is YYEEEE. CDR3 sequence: CASSLVGQGPYGYTF. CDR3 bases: TGTGCCAGCAGCTTGGTTGGCCAGGGACCGTATGGCTACACCTTC.

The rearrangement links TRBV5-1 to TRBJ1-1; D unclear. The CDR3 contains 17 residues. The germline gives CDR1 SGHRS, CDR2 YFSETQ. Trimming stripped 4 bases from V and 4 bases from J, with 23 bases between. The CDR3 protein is CASSTGMGNRVSTEAFF. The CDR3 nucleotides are TGCGCCAGCAGCACGGGGATGGGTAATCGGGTGAGCACTGAAGCTTTCTTT. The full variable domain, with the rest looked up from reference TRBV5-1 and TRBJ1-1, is KAGVTQTPRYLIKTRGQQVTLSCSPISGHRSVSWYQQTPGQGLQFLFEYFSETQRNKGNFPGRFSGRQFSNSRSEMNVSTLELGDSALYLCASSTGMGNRVSTEAFFGQGTRLTVV.

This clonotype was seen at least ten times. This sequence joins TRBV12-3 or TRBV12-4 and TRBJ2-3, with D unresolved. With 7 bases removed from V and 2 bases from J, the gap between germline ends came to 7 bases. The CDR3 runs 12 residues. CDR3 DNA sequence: TGTGCCAGCACCCTTAACACAGATACGCAGTATTTT. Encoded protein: CASTLNTDTQYF.

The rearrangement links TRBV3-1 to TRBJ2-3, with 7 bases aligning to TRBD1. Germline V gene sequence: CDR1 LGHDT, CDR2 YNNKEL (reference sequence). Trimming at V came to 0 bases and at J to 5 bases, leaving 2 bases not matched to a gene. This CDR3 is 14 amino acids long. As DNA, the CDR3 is TGTGCCAGCAGCCAAGATCACAGGGGAGATACGCAGTATTTT. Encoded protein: CASSQDHRGDTQYF.